A selection of T cell receptor beta chains follows, all from one sample in a study of blood T cell repertoires in COVID-19. Here immunoSEQ multiplex PCR was the method, and the copy in TCRdb shows in-frame clones only, minus some. The sample gives about 250,000 clones, roughly 88% of which show up once; around 6% is in the top ten. Material for sequencing was peripheral blood. These receptor sequences come from a woman older than 75 with COVID-19, enrolled during active disease. CDR3s include the opening cysteine and the closing phenylalanine or tryptophan. D genes are given only for firm matches. A clone size is listed for some rows: how often the clone was seen (once, few, many), or a class if it is expanded.

TRBJ2-7 . TRBV6-5 . 14 CASRQGLSSYEQYF TGTGCCAGCAGGCAGGGGTTAAGCTCCTACGAGCAGTACTTC
TRBJ1-6 . TRBV30 TRBD1 15 CAWSVKDRGHSPLHF TGTGCCTGGAGTGTAAAGGACAGGGGCCATTCACCCCTCCACTTT
TRBJ1-5 . TRBV28 . 12 CASSLLAQPQHF TGTGCCAGCAGTTTATTGGCTCAGCCCCAGCATTTT
TRBJ2-7 once TRBV5-4 TRBD1 15 CASTKSGTGGYEQYF TGTGCCAGCACAAAATCCGGGACAGGGGGCTACGAGCAGTACTTC
TRBJ2-1 . TRBV7-2 . 14 CASSLVGVYNEQFF TGTGCCAGCAGCTTAGTAGGGGTCTACAATGAGCAGTTCTTC
TRBJ2-1 . TRBV30 TRBD2 12 CAWSYSGGEQFF TGTGCCTGGAGTTATAGCGGGGGAGAGCAGTTCTTC
TRBJ1-2 . TRBV6-2/TRBV6-3 . 12 CASSPQGWGYTF TGTGCCAGCAGCCCTCAGGGTTGGGGCTACACCTTC
TRBJ1-1 . TRBV5-1 . 14 CASSIQVGGTEAFF TGCGCCAGCAGCATACAGGTTGGGGGGACTGAAGCTTTCTTT
TRBJ2-2 . TRBV12-3/TRBV12-4 TRBD1 13 CASSLQGVGELFF TGTGCCAGCAGTTTACAGGGGGTCGGGGAGCTGTTTTTT
TRBJ1-1 once TRBV7-2 . 14 CASSLTGFNTEAFF TGTGCCAGCAGCCTTACAGGGTTTAACACTGAAGCTTTCTTT
TRBJ1-3 . TRBV25-1 TRBD1 15 CASSRGLDRTFTIYF TGTGCCAGCAGCAGGGGATTGGACAGGACCTTCACCATATATTTT
TRBJ2-1 . TRBV29-1 TRBD1 11 CTGTVLNEQFF TGCACGGGGACAGTGCTTAATGAGCAGTTCTTC
TRBJ2-1 . TRBV19 TRBD2 15 CASSRLAGGRDEQFF TGTGCCAGTAGTCGACTAGCGGGGGGGCGAGATGAGCAGTTCTTC
TRBJ1-2 . TRBV5-1 TRBD1 15 CASSGTSTGDGGYTF TGCGCCAGCAGCGGCACCTCGACAGGGGATGGGGGCTACACCTTC
TRBJ1-3 . TRBV6-5 . 11 CASGPGNTIYF TGTGCCAGCGGCCCAGGAAACACCATATATTTT
TRBJ2-3 . TRBV6-2/TRBV6-3 TRBD2 16 CASSYERGGKGDTQYF TGTGCCAGCAGTTACGAGCGGGGGGGCAAGGGAGATACGCAGTATTTT
TRBJ1-6 . TRBV19 TRBD1 15 CASSSQGGNNSPLHF TGTGCCAGTAGTTCACAGGGGGGCAATAATTCACCCCTCCACTTT
TRBJ1-1 . TRBV28 . 14 CASTPGTMNTEAFF TGTGCCAGCACCCCCGGGACAATGAACACTGAAGCTTTCTTT
TRBJ1-2 . TRBV28 TRBD1 12 CATGQGTYGYTF TGTGCGACGGGACAGGGCACCTATGGCTACACCTTC
TRBJ1-2 few TRBV3-1/TRBV3-2 . 15 CASSQREARNYGYTF TGTGCCAGCAGCCAAAGGGAGGCCCGCAACTATGGCTACACCTTC
TRBJ1-5 once TRBV27 TRBD1 15 CASSYQGAGNQPQHF TGTGCCAGCAGTTATCAGGGGGCTGGCAATCAGCCCCAGCATTTT
TRBJ2-2 . TRBV7-2 . 15 CASSPPPLNTGELFF TGTGCCAGCAGCCCCCCCCCATTGAACACCGGGGAGCTGTTTTTT
TRBJ1-1 once TRBV10-2 . 13 CASSLELNTEAFF TGCGCCAGCAGTTTGGAGCTGAACACTGAAGCTTTCTTT
TRBJ1-5 once TRBV6-2/TRBV6-3 TRBD1 18 CASSSTRDRGISNQPQHF TGTGCCAGCAGTTCGACCCGGGACAGGGGTATAAGCAATCAGCCCCAGCATTTT